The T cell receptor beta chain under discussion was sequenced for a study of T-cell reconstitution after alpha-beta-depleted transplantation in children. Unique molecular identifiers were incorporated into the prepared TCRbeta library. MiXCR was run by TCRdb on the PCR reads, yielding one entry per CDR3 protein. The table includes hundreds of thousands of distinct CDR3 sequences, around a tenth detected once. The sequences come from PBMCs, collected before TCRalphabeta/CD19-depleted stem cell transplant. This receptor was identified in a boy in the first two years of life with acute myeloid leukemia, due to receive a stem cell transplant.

As DNA, the CDR3 is TGTGCCAGCAGTTTCCGACAGATGAACACTGAAGCTTTCTTT. Translated, it gives CASSFRQMNTEAFF. V and J are TRBV12-3 or TRBV12-4 and TRBJ1-1; D may be TRBD1 (5 bases). Trimming cost V 3 bases and J 0 bases, with 8 bases left between them. The CDR3 extends over 14 amino acids.